This section outlines one T cell receptor (beta chain) sequence together with its context. Trimming shortened V by 0 bases and J by 0 bases, and 12 bases separated the two germline ends. The CDR3 loop spans 16 amino acids. Germline values: CDR1 MGHRA, CDR2 YSYEKL. Thyroid surgery took place with no prior treatment in any patient. The data originate from a study of metastatic and nonmetastatic thyroid tumors. The authors' processing: Variation in CDR3 across clinicopathological groups served as the basis for constructing a distant-metastasis classifier in papillary thyroid cancer. TCRdb used MiXCR to call clones anew from the PCR reads. These V and J calls derive from TCRdb rather than the authors' analysis. The sample holds approximately 32,000 clones, 20% to 25% seen once.

J is TRBJ2-7 and V is TRBV4-1; D ambiguous. The TCR originated in a male donor with papillary thyroid cancer or a benign thyroid nodule (not recorded which). Some clones in this sample may be carry-over from other donors' samples. The sample consisted of tumor tissue. The CDR3 DNA follows: TGCGCCAGCAGCCAAGATTCGGGCGCCCTCTCCTACGAGCAGTACTTC. Protein product: CASSQDSGALSYEQYF.